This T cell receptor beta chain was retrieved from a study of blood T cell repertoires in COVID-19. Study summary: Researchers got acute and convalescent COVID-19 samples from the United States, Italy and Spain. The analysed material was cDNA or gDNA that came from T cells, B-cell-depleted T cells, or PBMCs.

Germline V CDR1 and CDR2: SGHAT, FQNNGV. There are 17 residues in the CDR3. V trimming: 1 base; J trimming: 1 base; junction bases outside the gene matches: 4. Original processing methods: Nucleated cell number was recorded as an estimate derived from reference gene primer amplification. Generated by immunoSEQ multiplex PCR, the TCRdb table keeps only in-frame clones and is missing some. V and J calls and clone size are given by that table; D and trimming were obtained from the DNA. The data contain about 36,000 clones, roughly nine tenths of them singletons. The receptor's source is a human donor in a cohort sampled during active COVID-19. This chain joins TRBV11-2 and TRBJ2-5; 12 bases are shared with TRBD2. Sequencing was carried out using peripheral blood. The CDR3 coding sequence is TGTGCCAGCAGCTTAGGGGGGACTAGCGGGTTCCAAGAGACCCAGTACTTC. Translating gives CASSLGGTSGFQETQYF.